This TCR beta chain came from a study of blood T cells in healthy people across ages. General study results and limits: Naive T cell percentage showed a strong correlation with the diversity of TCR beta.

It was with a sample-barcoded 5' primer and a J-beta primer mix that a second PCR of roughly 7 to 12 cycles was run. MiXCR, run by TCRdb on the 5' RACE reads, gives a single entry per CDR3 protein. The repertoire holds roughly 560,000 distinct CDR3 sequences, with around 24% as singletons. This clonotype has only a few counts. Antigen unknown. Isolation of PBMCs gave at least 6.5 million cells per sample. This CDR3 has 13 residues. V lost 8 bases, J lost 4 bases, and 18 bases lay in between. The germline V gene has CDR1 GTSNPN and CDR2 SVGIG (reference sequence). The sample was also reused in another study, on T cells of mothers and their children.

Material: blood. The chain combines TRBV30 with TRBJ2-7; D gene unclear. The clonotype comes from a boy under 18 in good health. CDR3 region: CAGVHRASYEQYF. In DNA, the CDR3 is TGTGCCGGTGTGCACCGGGCCTCGTACGAGCAGTACTTC.